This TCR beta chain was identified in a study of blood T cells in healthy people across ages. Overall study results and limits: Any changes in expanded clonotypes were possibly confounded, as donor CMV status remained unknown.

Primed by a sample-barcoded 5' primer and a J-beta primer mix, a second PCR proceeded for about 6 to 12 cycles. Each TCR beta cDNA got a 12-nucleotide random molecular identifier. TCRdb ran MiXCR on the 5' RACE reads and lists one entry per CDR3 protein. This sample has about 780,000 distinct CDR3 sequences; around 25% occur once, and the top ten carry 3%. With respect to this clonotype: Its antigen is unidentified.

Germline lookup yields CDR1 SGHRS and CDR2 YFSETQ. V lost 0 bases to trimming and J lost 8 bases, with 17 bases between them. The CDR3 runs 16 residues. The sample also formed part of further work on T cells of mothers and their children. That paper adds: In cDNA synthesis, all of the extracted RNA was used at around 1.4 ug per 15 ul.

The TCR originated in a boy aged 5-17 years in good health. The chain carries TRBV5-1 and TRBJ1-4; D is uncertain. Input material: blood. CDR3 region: CASSLGLVGKGEKLFF. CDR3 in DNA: TGCGCCAGCAGCTTGGGGTTAGTAGGCAAGGGCGAAAAACTGTTTTTT.